The clone carrying this T cell receptor (beta chain) was seen ten or more times. Its specificity is unknown. This sample stems from a study of neurological immune-mediated disorders. Overall study findings and caveats: Phylogenetic grouping assigned the repertoires of 18 of 34 multiple sclerosis patients to a single cluster of related CDR3 sequences. This cluster may be a repertoire-level signature. No sharing of CDR3 amino acid sequences was observed among expanded clones across subjects, suggesting private repertoires in all groups.

Described time point: longitudinal time-point 3. TCRdb itself ran the 5' RACE reads through MiXCR, one entry per CDR3 protein. Among about 80,000 distinct CDR3 sequences listed, about 4.3% were seen once. The receptor was isolated from a woman aged 55-69 years with multiple sclerosis. The material sequenced was PBMCs.

The CDR3 reads CSVDLLGQETQYF. In nucleotides, the CDR3 is TGCAGCGTTGACCTACTCGGGCAAGAGACCCAGTACTTC. The J gene is TRBJ2-5, the V gene TRBV29-1; D gene uncertain. V was pared by 3 bases and J by 2 bases, with 10 bases between. This CDR3 region has 13 residues. Per the germline V gene, CDR1 is SQVTM and CDR2 is ANQGSEA.